This is a list of T cell receptor beta chains from one sample in a study of shared T cell receptors in the human thymus. Using immunoSEQ multiplex PCR, the repertoire was profiled, and TCRdb retains in-frame clones only, with some absent. The data show approximately 68,000 clones, more than 90% seen once. Sequencing input: thymocytes. The source of these receptors is a human donor. Both conserved end residues are part of each CDR3. Each record gives: CDR3 length, V gene, CDR3 protein.

18,TRBV18,CASSRSFSGTEENTEAFF
14,TRBV6-5,CASSPDGSTDTQYF
17,TRBV4-2,CASSPRRGAGVTDTQYF
11,TRBV29-1,CSVKEVATQYF
17,TRBV19,CASSRGGAGGVGETQYF
13,TRBV5-6,CASSLVDAYEQYF
18,TRBV4-1,CASSQRRQDGGSNEKLFF
11,TRBV7-9,CASSAQACYTF
10,TRBV20-1,CSARGTDRTF
17,TRBV4-3,CASSQDPLPTGNTTIYF
14,TRBV14,CASSRTDRWSRAFF
20,TRBV14,CASSQVLQGASLSGANVLTF
14,TRBV6-5,CASSPQTRIQPQHF
15,TRBV7-8,CASSTRDNTNYGYTF
14,TRBV27,CASSAHRGGEPQHF
15,TRBV21-1,CASSNVERIDNEQFF
18,TRBV18,CASSPQPDRGNSNQPQHF